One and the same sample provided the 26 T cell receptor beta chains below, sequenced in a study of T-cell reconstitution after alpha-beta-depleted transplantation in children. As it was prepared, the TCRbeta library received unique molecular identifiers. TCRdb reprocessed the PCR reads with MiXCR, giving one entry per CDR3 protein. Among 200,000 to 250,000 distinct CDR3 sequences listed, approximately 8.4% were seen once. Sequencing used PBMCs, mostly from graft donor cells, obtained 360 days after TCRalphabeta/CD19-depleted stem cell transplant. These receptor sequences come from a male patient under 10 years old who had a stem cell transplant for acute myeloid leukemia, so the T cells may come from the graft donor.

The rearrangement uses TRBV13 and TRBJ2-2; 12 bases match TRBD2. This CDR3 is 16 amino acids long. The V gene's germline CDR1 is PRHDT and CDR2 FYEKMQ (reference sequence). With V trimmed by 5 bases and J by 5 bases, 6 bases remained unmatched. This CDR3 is CASSPLLAGGTGELFF. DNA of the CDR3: TGTGCCAGCAGCCCCTTACTAGCGGGAGGTACCGGGGAGCTGTTTTTT. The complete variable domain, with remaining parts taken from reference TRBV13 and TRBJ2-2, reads AAGVIQSPRHLIKEKRETATLKCYPIPRHDTVYWYQQGPGQDPQFLISFYEKMQSDKGSIPDRFSAQQFSDYHSELNMSSLELGDSALYFCASSPLLAGGTGELFFGEGSRLTVL.

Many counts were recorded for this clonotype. The CDR3 DNA reads TGTGCCAGCAGCGACGGACAGGGGAGGGAAAAACTGTTTTTT. It specifies CASSDGQGREKLFF. The V call is TRBV7-9, the J call TRBJ1-4; 9 bases match TRBD1. V shed 5 bases and J 8 bases; nucleotides not matched to a gene: 6. Germline CDR1 is SEHNR and CDR2 is FQNEAQ (reference sequence). The CDR3 contains 14 residues.

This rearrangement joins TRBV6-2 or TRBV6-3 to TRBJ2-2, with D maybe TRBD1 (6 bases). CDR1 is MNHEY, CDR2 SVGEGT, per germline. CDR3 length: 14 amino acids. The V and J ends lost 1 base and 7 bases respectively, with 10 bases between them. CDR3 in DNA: TGTGCCAGCAGTTACTACACAGGGATCGGGGAGCTGTTTTTT. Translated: CASSYYTGIGELFF.

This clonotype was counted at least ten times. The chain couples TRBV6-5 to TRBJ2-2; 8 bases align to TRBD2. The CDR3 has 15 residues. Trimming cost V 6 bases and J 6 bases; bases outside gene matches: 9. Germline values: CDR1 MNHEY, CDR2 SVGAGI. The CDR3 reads CASSPPGRVAGELFF. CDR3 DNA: TGTGCCAGCAGCCCTCCCGGGAGGGTAGCCGGGGAGCTGTTTTTT.

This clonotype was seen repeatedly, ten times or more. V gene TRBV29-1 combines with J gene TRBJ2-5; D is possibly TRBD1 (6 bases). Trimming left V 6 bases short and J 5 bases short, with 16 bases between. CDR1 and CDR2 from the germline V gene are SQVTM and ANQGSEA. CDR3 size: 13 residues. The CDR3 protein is CSVRGGHLETQYF. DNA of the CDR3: TGCAGCGTCCGTGGGGGACATCTGGAGACCCAGTACTTC. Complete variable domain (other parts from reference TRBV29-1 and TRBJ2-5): SAVISQKPSRDICQRGTSLTIQCQVDSQVTMMFWYRQQPGQSLTLIATANQGSEATYESGFVIDKFPISRPNLTFSTLTVSNMSPEDSSIYLCSVRGGHLETQYFGPGTRLLVL.

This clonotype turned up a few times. CDR3 residues: CSASRGPSTEAFF. The CDR3 bases are TGCAGTGCTAGTCGGGGACCTAGCACTGAAGCTTTCTTT. This chain joins TRBV20-1 and TRBJ1-1; a weak D match, TRBD1 (5 bases). The V end lost 3 bases, the J end lost 4 bases, and 12 bases lay between the germline ends. From germline, CDR1 is DFQATT and CDR2 SNEGSKA (reference sequence). The CDR3 totals 13 residues.

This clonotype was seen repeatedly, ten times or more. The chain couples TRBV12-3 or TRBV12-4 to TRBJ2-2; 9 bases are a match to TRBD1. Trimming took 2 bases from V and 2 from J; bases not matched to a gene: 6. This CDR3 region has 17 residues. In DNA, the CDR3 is TGTGCCAGCAGTTTAAGACGGGACAGGGCAAACACCGGGGAGCTGTTTTTT. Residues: CASSLRRDRANTGELFF.

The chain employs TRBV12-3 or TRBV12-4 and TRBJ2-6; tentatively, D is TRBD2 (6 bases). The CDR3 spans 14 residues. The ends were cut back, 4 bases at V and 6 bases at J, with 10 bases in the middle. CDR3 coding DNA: TGTGCCAGCAGTTCGGGAGTCTCGGCCAACGTCCTGACTTTC. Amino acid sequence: CASSSGVSANVLTF.

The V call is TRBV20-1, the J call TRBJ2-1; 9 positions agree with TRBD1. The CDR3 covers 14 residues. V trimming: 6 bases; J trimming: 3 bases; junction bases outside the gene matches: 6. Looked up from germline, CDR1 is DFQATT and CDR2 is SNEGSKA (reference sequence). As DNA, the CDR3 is TGCAGTGCCCGTGGGACAGGGCGCTACAATGAGCAGTTCTTC. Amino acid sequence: CSARGTGRYNEQFF.

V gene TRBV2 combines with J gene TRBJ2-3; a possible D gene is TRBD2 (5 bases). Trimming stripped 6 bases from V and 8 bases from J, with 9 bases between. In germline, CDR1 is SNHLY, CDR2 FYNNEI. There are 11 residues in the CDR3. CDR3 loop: CASRTEGTQYF. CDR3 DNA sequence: TGTGCCAGCAGGACCGAGGGTACGCAGTATTTT.

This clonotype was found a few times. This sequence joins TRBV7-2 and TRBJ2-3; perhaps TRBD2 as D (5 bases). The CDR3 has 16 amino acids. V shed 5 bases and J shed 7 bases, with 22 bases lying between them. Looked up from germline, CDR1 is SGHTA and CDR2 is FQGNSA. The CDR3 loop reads CASSTRTRYLENTQYF. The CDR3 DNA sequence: TGTGCCAGCAGCACTAGGACCCGTTACCTTGAGAATACGCAGTATTTT.

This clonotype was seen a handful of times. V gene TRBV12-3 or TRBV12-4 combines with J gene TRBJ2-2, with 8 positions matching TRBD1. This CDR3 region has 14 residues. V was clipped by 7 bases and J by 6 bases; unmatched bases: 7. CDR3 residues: CASTWTGISGELFF. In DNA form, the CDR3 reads TGTGCCAGCACCTGGACAGGGATCTCCGGGGAGCTGTTTTTT.

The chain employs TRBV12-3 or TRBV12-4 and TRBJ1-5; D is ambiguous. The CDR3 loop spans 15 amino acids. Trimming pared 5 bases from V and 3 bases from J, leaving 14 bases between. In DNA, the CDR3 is TGTGCCAGCAGTGCAACATCCACTTTCAATCAGCCCCAGCATTTT. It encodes CASSATSTFNQPQHF.

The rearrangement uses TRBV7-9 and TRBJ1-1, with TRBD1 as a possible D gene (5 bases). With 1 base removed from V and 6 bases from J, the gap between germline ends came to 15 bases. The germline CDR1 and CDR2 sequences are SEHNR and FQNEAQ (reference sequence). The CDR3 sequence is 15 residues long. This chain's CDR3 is CASSLGARVRAEAFF. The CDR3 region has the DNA TGTGCCAGCAGCTTAGGGGCCAGGGTGAGGGCTGAAGCTTTCTTT.

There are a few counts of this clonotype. The CDR3 DNA reads as TGTGCCACCAGCAGAGCTCTAAATGCCGAGGTTCCCTCCTACGAGCAGTACTTC. Protein product: CATSRALNAEVPSYEQYF. V and J are TRBV15 and TRBJ2-7; D unresolved. Germline V lookup: CDR1 LNHNV, CDR2 YYDKDF (reference sequence). The CDR3 loop spans 18 amino acids. Trimming took 1 base from V and 0 from J, leaving 19 bases between them.

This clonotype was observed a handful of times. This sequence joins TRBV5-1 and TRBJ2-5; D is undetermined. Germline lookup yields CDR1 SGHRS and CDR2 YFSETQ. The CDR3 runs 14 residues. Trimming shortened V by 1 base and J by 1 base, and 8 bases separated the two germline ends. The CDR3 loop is CASSLSPTQETQYF. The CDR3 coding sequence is TGCGCCAGCAGCTTGAGTCCTACCCAAGAGACCCAGTACTTC.

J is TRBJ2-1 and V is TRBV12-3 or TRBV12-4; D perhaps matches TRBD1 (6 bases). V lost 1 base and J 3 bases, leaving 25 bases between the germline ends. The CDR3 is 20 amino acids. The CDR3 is CASSLEEETPPGHLYNEQFF. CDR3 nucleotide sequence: TGTGCCAGCAGTTTAGAGGAAGAAACTCCCCCGGGACACCTCTACAATGAGCAGTTCTTC.

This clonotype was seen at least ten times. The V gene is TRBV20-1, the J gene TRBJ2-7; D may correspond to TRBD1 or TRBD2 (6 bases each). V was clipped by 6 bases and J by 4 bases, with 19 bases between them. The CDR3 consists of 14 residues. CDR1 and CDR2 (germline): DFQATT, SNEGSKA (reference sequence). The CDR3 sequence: CSATRLGGGYEQYF. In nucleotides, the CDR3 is TGCAGTGCAACACGTTTGGGGGGCGGTTACGAGCAGTACTTC.

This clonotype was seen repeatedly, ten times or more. CDR3 loop: CATTQGATEAFF. CDR3 in DNA: TGTGCCACCACCCAGGGGGCCACTGAAGCTTTCTTT. The rearrangement links TRBV10-3 to TRBJ1-1; 8 bases align to TRBD1. Trimming removed 10 bases from V and 4 bases from J; junction bases left unmatched: 5. The CDR3 totals 12 residues. Germline CDR1 ENHRY, CDR2 SYGVKD.

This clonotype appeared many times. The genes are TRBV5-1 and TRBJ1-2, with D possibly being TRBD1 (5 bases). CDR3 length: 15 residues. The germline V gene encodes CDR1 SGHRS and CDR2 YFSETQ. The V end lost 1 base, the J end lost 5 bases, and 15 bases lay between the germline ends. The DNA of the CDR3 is TGCGCCAGCAGCTTGATGGGGGGGACGGGGTATGGCTACACCTTC. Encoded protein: CASSLMGGTGYGYTF.

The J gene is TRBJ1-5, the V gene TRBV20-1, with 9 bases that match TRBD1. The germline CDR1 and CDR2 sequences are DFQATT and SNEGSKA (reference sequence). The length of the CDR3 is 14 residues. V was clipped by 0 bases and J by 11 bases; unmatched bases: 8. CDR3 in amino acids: CSARDGDRVVSQHF. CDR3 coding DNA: TGCAGTGCTAGAGATGGGGACAGGGTAGTCTCCCAGCATTTT.

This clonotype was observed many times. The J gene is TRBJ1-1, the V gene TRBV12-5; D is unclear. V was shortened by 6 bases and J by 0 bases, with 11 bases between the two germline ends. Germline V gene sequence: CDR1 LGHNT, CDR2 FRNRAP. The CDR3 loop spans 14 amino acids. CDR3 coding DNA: TGTGCTAGTGGGCAGACACCGATGAACACTGAAGCTTTCTTT. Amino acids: CASGQTPMNTEAFF.

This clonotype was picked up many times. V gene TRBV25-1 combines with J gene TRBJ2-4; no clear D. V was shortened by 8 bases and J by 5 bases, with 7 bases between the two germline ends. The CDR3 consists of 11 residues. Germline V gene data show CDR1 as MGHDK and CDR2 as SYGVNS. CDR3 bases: TGTGCCAGCGCTCGGGAAAACATTCAGTACTTC. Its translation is CASARENIQYF.

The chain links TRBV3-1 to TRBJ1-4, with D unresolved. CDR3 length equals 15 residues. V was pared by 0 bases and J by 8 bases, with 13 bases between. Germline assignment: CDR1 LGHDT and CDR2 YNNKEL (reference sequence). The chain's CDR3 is CASSQDKAGGEKLFF. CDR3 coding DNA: TGTGCCAGCAGCCAAGATAAGGCAGGAGGAGAAAAACTGTTTTTT.

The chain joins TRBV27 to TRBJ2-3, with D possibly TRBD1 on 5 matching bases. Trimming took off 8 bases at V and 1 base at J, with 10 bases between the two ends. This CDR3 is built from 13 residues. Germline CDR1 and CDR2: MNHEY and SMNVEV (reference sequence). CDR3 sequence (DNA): TGTGCCAGCGGTGACAGAGGCACAGATACGCAGTATTTT. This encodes CASGDRGTDTQYF.

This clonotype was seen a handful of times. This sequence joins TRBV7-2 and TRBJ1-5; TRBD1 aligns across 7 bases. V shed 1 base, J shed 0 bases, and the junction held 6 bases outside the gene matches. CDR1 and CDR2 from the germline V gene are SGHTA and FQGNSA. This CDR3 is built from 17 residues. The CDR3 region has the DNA TGTGCCAGCAGCTTAGTAGGGGGACAGTATAGCAATCAGCCCCAGCATTTT. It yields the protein CASSLVGGQYSNQPQHF.